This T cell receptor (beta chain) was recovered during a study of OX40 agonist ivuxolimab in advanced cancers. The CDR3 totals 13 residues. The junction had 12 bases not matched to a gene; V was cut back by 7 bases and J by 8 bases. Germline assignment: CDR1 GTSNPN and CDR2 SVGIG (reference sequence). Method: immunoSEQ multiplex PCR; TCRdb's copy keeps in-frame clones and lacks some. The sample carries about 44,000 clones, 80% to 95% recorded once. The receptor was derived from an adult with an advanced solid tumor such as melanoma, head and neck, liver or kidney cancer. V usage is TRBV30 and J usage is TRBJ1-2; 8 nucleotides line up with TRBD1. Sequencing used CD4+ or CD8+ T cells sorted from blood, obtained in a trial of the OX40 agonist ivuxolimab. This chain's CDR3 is CAYPRGRLEGYTF. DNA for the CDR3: TGTGCCTATCCCAGGGGGCGCCTAGAAGGCTACACCTTC.